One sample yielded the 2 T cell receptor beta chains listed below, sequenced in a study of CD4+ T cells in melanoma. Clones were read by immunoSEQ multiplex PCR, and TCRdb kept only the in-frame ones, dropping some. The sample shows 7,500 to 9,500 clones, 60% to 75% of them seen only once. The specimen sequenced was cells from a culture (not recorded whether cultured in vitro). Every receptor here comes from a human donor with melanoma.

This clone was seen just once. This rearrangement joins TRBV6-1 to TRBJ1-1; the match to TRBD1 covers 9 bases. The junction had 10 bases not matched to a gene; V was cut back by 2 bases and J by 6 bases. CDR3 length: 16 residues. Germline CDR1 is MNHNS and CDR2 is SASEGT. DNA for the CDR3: TGTGCCAGCAGTGAACCGTACAGGGGGCGTGAGGCTGAAGCTTTCTTT. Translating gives CASSEPYRGREAEAFF.

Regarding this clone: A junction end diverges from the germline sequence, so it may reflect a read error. The DNA of the CDR3 is TGCGCCAGCAGTTTGGGTGGGGACTCCACTGAAGCTTTCTTT. Translating gives CASSLGGDSTEAFF. The chain carries TRBV5-1 and TRBJ1-1, with a tentative D call TRBD1 (5 bases). Germline V CDR1 and CDR2: SGHRS, YFSETQ. The CDR3 runs to 14 residues.